The source of this T cell receptor (beta chain) is a study of control samples from healthy donors and cancer patients. TCRdb's copy holds only in-frame clones and misses some; the assay was immunoSEQ multiplex PCR. The repertoire holds approximately 82,000 clones, 93% seen once, with roughly 1.2% in the top ten. CDR3 length equals 11 residues. The V end was cut by 6 bases, the J end by 3 bases, with 6 bases between. From germline, CDR1 is SGHDN and CDR2 FVKESK. Sequenced input: PBMCs. The chain uses TRBV14 and TRBJ2-7; no firm D call. The clonotype comes from a woman aged 35 to 49 with lung cancer. CDR3 region: CASSLGYEQYF. Written as DNA, the CDR3 is TGTGCCAGCAGTCTTGGCTACGAGCAGTACTTC.